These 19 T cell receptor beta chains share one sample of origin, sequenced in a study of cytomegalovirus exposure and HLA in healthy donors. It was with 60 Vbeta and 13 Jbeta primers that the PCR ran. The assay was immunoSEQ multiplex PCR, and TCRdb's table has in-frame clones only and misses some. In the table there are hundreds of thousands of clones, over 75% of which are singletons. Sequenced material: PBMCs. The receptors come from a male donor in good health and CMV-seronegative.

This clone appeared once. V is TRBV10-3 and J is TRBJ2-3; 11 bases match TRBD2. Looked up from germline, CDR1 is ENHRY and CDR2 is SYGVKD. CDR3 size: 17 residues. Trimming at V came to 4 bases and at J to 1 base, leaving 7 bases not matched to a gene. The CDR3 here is CAISGASGRWGTDTQYF. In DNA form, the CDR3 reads TGTGCCATCAGTGGTGCTAGCGGGAGGTGGGGCACAGATACGCAGTATTTT.

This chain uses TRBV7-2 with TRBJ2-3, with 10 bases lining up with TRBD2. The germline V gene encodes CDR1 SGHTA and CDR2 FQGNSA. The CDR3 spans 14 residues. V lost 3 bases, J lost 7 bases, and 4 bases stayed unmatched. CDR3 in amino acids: CASSFQRGGHTQYF. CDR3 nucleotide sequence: TGTGCCAGCAGCTTCCAGCGGGGGGGCCATACGCAGTATTTT.

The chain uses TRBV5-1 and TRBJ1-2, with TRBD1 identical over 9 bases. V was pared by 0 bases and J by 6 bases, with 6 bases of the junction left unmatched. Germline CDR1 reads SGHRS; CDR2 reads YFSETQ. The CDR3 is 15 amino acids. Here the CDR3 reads CASSLDPGTGNGYTF. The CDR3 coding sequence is TGCGCCAGCAGCTTGGACCCTGGGACAGGGAATGGCTACACCTTC.

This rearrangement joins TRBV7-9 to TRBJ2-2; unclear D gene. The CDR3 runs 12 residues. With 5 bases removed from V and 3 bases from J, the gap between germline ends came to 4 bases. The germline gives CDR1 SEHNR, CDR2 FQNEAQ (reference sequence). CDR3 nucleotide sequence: TGTGCCAGCAGCCCGTACACCGGGGAGCTGTTTTTT. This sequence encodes CASSPYTGELFF.

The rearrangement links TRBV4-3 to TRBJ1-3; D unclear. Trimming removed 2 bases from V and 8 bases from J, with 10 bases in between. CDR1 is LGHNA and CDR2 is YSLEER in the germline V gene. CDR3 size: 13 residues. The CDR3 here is CASSQTSGDTIYF. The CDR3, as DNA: TGCGCCAGCAGCCAAACCTCCGGAGACACCATATATTTT.

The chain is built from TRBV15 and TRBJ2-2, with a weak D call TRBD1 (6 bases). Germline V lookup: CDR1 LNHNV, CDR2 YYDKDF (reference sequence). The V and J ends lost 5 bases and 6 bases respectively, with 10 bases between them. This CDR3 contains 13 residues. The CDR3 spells CATSQGGPGELFF. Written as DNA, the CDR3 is TGTGCCACCAGCCAAGGGGGTCCCGGGGAGCTGTTTTTT.

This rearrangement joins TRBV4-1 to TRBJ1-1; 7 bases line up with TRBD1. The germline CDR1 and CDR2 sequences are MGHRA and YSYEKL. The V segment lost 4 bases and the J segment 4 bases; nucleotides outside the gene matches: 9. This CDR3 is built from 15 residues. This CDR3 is CASSLSATGVTEAFF. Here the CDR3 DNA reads TGCGCCAGCAGCCTCTCAGCTACAGGGGTCACTGAAGCTTTCTTT.

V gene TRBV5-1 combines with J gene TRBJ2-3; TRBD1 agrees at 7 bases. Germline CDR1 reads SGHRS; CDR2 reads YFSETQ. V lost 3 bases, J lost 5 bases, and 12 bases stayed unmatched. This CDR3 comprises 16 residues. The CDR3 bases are TGCGCCAGCAGCTGGGGACAGCCCCTCTCGGGAGATACGCAGTATTTT. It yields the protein CASSWGQPLSGDTQYF. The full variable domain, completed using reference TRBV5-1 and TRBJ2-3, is KAGVTQTPRYLIKTRGQQVTLSCSPISGHRSVSWYQQTPGQGLQFLFEYFSETQRNKGNFPGRFSGRQFSNSRSEMNVSTLELGDSALYLCASSWGQPLSGDTQYFGPGTRLTVL.

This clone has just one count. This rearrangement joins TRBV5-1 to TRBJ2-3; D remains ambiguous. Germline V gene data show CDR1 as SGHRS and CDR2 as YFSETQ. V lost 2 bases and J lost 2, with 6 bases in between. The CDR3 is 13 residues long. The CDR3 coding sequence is TGCGCCAGCAGCTTTGAGTCCACAGATACGCAGTATTTT. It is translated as CASSFESTDTQYF.

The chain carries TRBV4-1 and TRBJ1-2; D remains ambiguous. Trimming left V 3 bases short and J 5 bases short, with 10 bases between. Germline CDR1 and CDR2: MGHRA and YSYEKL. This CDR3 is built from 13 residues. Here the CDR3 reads CASSHNTFYGYTF. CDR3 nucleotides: TGCGCCAGCAGCCATAACACGTTTTATGGCTACACCTTC.

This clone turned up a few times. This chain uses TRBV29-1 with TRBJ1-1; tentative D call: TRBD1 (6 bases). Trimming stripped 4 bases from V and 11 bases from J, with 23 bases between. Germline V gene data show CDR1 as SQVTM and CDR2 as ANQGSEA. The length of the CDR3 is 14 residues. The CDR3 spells CSVGGGRKFLGAFF. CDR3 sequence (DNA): TGCAGCGTTGGGGGGGGGCGCAAATTCCTTGGGGCTTTCTTT.

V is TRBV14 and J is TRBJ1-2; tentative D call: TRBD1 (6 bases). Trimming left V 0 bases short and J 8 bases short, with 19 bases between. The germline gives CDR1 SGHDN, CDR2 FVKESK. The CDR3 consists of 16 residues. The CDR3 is CASSQDTQGRLGGYTF. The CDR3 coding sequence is TGTGCCAGCAGCCAAGATACACAGGGACGACTCGGGGGCTACACCTTC.

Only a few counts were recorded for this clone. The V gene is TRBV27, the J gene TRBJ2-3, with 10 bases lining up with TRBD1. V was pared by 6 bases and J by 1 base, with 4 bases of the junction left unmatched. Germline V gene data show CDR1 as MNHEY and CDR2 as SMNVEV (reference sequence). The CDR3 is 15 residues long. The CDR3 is CASSWTGGRTDTQYF. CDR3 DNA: TGTGCCAGCAGCTGGACAGGGGGGCGCACAGATACGCAGTATTTT.

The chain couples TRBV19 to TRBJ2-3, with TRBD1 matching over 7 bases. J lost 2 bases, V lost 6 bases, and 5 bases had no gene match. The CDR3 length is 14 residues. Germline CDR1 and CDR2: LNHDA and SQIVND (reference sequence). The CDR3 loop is CASRRGQTTDTQYF. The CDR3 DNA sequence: TGTGCCAGTAGACGGGGACAGACCACAGATACGCAGTATTTT.

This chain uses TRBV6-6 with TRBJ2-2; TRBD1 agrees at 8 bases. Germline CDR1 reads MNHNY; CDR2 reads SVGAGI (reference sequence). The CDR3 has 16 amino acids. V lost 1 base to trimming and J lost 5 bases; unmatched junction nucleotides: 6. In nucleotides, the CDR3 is TGTGCCAGCAGTTACTTTGGACAGGGACCGACCGGGGAGCTGTTTTTT. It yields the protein CASSYFGQGPTGELFF.

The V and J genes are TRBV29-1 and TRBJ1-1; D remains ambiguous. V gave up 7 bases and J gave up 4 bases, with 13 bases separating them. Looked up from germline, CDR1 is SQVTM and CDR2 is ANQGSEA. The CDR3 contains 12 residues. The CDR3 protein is CSGVRAGTEAFF. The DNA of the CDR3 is TGCAGCGGTGTGCGGGCGGGCACTGAAGCTTTCTTT.

This CDR3 is CAISAGTSGRYEQYF. CDR3 bases: TGTGCCATCAGTGCAGGGACTAGCGGGCGGTACGAGCAGTACTTC. The rearrangement links TRBV10-3 to TRBJ2-7, with 12 bases aligning to TRBD2. V lost 4 bases, J lost 4 bases, and 5 bases stayed unmatched. This CDR3 comprises 15 residues. CDR1 is ENHRY and CDR2 is SYGVKD in the germline V gene.

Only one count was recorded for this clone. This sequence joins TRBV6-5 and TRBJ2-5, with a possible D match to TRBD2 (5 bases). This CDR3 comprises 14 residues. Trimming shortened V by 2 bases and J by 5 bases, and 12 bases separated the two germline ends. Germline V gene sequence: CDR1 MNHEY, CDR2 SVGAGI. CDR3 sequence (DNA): TGTGCCAGCAGTTACACGGGGATGCAGGAGACCCAGTACTTC. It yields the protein CASSYTGMQETQYF.

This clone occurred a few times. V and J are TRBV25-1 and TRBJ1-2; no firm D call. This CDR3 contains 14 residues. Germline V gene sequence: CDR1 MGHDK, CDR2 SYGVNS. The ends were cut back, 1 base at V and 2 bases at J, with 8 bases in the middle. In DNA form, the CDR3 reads TGTGCCAGCAGTGAATCCCCGGGGAACTATGGCTACACCTTC. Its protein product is CASSESPGNYGYTF.